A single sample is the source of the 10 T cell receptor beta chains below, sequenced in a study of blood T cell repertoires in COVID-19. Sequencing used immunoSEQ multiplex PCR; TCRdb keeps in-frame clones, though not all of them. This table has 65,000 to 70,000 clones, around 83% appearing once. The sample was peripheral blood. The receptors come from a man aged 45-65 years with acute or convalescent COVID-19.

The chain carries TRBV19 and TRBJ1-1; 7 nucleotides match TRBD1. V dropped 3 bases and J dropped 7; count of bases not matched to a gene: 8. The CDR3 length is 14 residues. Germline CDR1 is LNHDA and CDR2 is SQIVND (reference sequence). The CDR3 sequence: CASSIPFRQGEAFF. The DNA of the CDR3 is TGTGCCAGTAGTATTCCCTTCCGACAGGGTGAAGCTTTCTTT.

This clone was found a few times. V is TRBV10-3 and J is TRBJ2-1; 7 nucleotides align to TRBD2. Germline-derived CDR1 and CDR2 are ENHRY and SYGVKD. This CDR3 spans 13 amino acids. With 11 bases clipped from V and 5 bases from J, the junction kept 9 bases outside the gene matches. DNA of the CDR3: TGTGCCGTCAAAGCAGCGGGGCACAATGAGCAGTTCTTC. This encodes CAVKAAGHNEQFF.

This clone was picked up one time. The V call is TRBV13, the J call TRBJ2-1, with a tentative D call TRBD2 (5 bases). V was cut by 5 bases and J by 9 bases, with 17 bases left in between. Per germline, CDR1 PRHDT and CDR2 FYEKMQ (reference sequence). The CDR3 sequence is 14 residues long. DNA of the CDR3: TGTGCCAGCAGCCCGTCCCTAGCCCCCAGTGAGCAGTTCTTC. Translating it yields CASSPSLAPSEQFF.

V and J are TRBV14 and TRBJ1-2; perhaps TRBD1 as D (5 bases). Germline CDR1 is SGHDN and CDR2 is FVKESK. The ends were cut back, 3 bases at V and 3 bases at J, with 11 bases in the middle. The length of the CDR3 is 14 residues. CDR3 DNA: TGTGCCAGCAGCCAGCTGGGGGGTGACTATGGCTACACCTTC. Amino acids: CASSQLGGDYGYTF.

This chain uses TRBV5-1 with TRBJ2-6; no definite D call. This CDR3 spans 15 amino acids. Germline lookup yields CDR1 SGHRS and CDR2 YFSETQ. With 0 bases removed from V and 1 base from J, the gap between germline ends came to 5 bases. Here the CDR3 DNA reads TGCGCCAGCAGCTTGGAGCCTTCTGGGGCCAACGTCCTGACTTTC. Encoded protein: CASSLEPSGANVLTF.

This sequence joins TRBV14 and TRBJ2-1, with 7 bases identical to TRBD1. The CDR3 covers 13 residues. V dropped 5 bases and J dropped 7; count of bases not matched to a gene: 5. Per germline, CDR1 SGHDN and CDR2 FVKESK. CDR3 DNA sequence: TGTGCCAGCAGCTCAGACAGGGAGAATGAGCAGTTCTTC. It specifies CASSSDRENEQFF.

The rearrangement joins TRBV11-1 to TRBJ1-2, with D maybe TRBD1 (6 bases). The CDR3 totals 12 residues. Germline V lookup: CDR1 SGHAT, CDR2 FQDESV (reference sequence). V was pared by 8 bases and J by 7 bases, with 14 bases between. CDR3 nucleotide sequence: TGTGCCAGCGGAAGGACAGTGGCTGGCTACACCTTC. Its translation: CASGRTVAGYTF. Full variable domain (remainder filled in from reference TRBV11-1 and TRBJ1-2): EAEVAQSPRYKITEKSQAVAFWCDPISGHATLYWYRQILGQGPELLVQFQDESVVDDSQLPKDRFSAERLKGVDSTLKIQPAELGDSAMYLCASGRTVAGYTFGSGTRLTVV.

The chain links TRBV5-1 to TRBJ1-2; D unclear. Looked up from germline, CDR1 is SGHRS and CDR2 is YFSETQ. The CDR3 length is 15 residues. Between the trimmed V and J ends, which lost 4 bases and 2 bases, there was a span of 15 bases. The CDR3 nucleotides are TGCGCCAGCAGCCTTAACATCGGGGAGAACTATGGCTACACCTTC. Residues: CASSLNIGENYGYTF.

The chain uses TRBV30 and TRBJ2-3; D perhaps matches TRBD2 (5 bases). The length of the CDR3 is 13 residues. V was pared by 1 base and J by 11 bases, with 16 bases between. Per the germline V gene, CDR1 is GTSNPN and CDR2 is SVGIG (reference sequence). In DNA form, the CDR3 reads TGTGCCTGGAGTGCCGCGGCTTACGAGGGGCAGTATTTT. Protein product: CAWSAAAYEGQYF. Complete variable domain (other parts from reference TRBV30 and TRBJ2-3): SQTIHQWPATLVQPVGSPLSLECTVEGTSNPNLYWYRQAAGRGLQLLFYSVGIGQISSEVPQNLSASRPQDRQFILSSKKLLLSDSGFYLCAWSAAAYEGQYFGPGTRLTVL.

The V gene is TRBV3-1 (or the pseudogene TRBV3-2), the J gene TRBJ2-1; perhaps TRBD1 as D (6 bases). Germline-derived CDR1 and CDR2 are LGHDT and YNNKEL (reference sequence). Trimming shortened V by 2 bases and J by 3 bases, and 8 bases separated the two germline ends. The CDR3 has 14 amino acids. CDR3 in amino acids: CASSQQGHYNEQFF. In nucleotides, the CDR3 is TGTGCCAGCAGCCAACAGGGGCACTACAATGAGCAGTTCTTC.